The 10 T cell receptor beta chains listed next were all sequenced from one sample in a study of neoadjuvant anti-PD-1 for oral cavity cancer. Profiling relied on immunoSEQ multiplex PCR, and the TCRdb table lists in-frame clones only, not all of them. This sample carries about 68,000 clones, roughly 84% of them seen once, and the ten largest clones take approximately 3.6%. Described time point: after neoadjuvant nivolumab, at surgical resection. Material: PBMCs, obtained after nivolumab (anti-PD-1) treatment. The receptors derive from a person aged 35 to 85 with oral cavity squamous cell carcinoma.

The V call is TRBV28, the J call TRBJ1-2; 8 bases agree with TRBD1. V dropped 5 bases and J dropped 7; count of bases not matched to a gene: 9. Germline CDR1 and CDR2: MDHEN and SYDVKM. The CDR3 runs to 14 residues. The CDR3 DNA reads as TGTGCCAGCAGTCCCGGACAGGGTTCGCGTGGCTACACCTTC. Amino acids: CASSPGQGSRGYTF.

The chain recombines TRBV7-3 with TRBJ2-1, with D hard to call. V lost 2 bases and J 0 bases, leaving 8 bases between the germline ends. The CDR3 runs 15 residues. In germline, CDR1 is SGHTA, CDR2 FQGTGA. DNA for the CDR3: TGTGCCAGCAGCTTAGGGTCTCACTCCTACAATGAGCAGTTCTTC. Translation gives CASSLGSHSYNEQFF.

The rearrangement joins TRBV19 to TRBJ2-1; D is unclear. Trimming stripped 4 bases from V and 6 bases from J, with 4 bases between. The CDR3 sequence is 11 residues long. Germline assignment: CDR1 LNHDA and CDR2 SQIVND (reference sequence). The CDR3 nucleotides are TGTGCCAGTAGTAGAGGCAATGAGCAGTTCTTC. It codes for CASSRGNEQFF.

The chain joins TRBV6-5 to TRBJ2-5, with no clear D. The V end lost 4 bases, the J end lost 1 base, and 16 bases lay between the germline ends. The CDR3 is 16 amino acids. CDR1 is MNHEY and CDR2 is SVGAGI in the germline V gene. The CDR3 protein is CASSSPGRPGQETQYF. CDR3 coding DNA: TGTGCCAGCAGTTCACCCGGCCGTCCTGGCCAAGAGACCCAGTACTTC.

V and J are TRBV6-5 and TRBJ2-1, with 13 nucleotides matching TRBD2. Looked up from germline, CDR1 is MNHEY and CDR2 is SVGAGI. The CDR3 loop spans 16 amino acids. V was pared by 2 bases and J by 7 bases, with 5 bases of the junction left unmatched. The CDR3 loop is CASSYPTSGRGNEQFF. CDR3 coding DNA: TGTGCCAGCAGTTACCCCACTAGCGGGAGGGGGAATGAGCAGTTCTTC.

CDR3 sequence: CASYAGRYNEQFF. In DNA form, the CDR3 reads TGTGCCAGCTACGCCGGACGGTACAATGAGCAGTTCTTC. The chain combines TRBV2 with TRBJ2-1; D is unresolved. The ends were cut back, 8 bases at V and 4 bases at J, with 12 bases in the middle. Per germline, CDR1 SNHLY and CDR2 FYNNEI. This CDR3 is 13 amino acids long.

The chain couples TRBV4-1 to TRBJ1-1; TRBD1 aligns across 9 bases. This CDR3 has 18 residues. V gave up 2 bases and J gave up 0 bases; unmatched junction bases: 10. Looked up from germline, CDR1 is MGHRA and CDR2 is YSYEKL. The CDR3 coding sequence is TGCGCCAGCAGCCAATTAAGGGGGACAGGGACCATGAACACTGAAGCTTTCTTT. This encodes CASSQLRGTGTMNTEAFF.

The genes are TRBV28 and TRBJ1-2; D is uncertain. V lost 4 bases, J lost 1 base, and 4 bases lay in between. The germline V gene encodes CDR1 MDHEN and CDR2 SYDVKM. The CDR3 spans 12 residues. The CDR3 DNA is TGTGCCAGCAGTTCACTTAACTATGGCTACACCTTC. This sequence encodes CASSSLNYGYTF.

The chain links TRBV5-1 to TRBJ2-2; D not certain. The germline V gene has CDR1 SGHRS and CDR2 YFSETQ. The V end lost 1 base, the J end lost 0 bases, and 7 bases lay between the germline ends. This CDR3 has 15 amino acids. The CDR3 reads CASSLSASNTGELFF. CDR3 in DNA: TGCGCCAGCAGCTTGTCTGCTTCGAACACCGGGGAGCTGTTTTTT.

The rearrangement links TRBV9 to TRBJ1-1, with D perhaps TRBD1 (6 bases). Deletions cut 1 base from V and 6 bases from J, with 19 bases between. The CDR3 covers 16 residues. Germline values: CDR1 SGDLS, CDR2 YYNGEE. The chain's CDR3 is CASSVRSQGPGAEAFF. The CDR3, as DNA: TGTGCCAGCAGCGTAAGGTCCCAGGGGCCGGGCGCTGAAGCTTTCTTT.